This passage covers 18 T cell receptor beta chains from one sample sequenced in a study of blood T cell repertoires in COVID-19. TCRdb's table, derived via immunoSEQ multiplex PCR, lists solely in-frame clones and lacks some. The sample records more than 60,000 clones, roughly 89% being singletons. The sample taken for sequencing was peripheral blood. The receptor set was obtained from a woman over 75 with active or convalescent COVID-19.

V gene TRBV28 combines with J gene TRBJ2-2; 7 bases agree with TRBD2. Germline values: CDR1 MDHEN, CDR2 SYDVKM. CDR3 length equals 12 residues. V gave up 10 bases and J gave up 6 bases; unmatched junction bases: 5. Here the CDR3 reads CATVREAGELFF. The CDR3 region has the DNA TGTGCCACCGTTCGGGAGGCCGGGGAGCTGTTTTTT.

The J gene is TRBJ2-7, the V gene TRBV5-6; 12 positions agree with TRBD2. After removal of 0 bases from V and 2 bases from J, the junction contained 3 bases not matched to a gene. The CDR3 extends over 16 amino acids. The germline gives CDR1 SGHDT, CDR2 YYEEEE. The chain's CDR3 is CASSLGLAGAAYEQYF. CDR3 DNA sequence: TGTGCCAGCAGCTTGGGACTAGCGGGAGCTGCCTACGAGCAGTACTTC.

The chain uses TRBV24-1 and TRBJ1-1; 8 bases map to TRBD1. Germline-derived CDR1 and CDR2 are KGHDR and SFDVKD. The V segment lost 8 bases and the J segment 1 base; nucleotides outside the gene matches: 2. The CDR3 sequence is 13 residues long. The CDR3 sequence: CATTGTGNTEAFF. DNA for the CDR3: TGTGCCACCACCGGGACAGGGAACACTGAAGCTTTCTTT.

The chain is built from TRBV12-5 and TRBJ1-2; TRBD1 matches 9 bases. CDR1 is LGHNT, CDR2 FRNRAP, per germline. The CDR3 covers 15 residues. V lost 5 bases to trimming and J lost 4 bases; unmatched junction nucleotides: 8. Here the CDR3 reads CASGINRGRSYGYTF. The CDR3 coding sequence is TGTGCTAGTGGTATCAACAGGGGGCGAAGCTATGGCTACACCTTC.

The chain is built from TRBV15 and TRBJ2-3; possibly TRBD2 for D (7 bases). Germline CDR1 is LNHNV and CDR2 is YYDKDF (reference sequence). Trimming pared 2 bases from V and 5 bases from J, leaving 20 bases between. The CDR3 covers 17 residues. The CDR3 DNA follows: TGTGCCACCAGCAGAAATTTACAGGGAGGGAAGCGAGATACGCAGTATTTT. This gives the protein CATSRNLQGGKRDTQYF. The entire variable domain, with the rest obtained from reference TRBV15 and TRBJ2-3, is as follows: DAMVIQNPRYQVTQFGKPVTLSCSQTLNHNVMYWYQQKSSQAPKLLFHYYDKDFNNEADTPDNFQSRRPNTSFCFLDIRSPGLGDTAMYLCATSRNLQGGKRDTQYFGPGTRLTVL.

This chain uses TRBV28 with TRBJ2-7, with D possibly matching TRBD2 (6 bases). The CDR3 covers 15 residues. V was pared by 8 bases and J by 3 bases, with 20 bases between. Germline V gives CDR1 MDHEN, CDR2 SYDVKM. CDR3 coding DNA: TGTGCCAGCCCCCCGCGGGGAGCAGGTTACTACGAGCAGTACTTC. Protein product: CASPPRGAGYYEQYF.

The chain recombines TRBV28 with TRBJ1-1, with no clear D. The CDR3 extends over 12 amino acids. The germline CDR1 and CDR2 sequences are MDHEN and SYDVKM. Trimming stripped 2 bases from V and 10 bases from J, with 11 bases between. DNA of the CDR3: TGTGCCAGCAGTTTAGGGCGCGTGGGAGCTTTCTTT. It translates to CASSLGRVGAFF.

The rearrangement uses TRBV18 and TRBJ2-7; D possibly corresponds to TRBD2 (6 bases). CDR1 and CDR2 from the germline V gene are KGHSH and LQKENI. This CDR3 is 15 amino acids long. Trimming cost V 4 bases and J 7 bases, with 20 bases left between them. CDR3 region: CASSLRGSYYVEQYF. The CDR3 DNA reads TGTGCCAGCTCACTGCGGGGCTCCTACTACGTGGAGCAGTACTTC.

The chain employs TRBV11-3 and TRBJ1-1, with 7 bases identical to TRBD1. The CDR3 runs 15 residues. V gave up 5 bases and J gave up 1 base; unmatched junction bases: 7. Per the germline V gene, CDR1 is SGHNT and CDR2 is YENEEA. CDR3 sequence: CASSRTGTENTEAFF. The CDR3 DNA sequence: TGTGCCAGCAGCCGAACCGGGACAGAGAACACTGAAGCTTTCTTT.

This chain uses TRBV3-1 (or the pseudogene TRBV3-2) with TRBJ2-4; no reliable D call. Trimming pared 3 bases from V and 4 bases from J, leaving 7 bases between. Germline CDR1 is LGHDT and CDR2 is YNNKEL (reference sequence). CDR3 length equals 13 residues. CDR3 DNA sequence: TGTGCCAGCAGCCAGAGAGAAAAAAACATTCAGTACTTC. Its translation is CASSQREKNIQYF.

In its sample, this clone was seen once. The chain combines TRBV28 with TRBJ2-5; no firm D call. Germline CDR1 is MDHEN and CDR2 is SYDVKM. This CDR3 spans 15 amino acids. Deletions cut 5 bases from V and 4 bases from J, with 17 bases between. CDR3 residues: CASSLIWASRETQYF. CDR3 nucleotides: TGTGCCAGCAGTCTTATCTGGGCCAGCCGAGAGACCCAGTACTTC.

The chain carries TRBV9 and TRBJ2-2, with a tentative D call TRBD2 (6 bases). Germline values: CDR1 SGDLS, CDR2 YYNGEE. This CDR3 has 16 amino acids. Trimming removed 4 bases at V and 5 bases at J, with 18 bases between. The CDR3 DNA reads TGTGCCAGCAGCCGTCCAGGGCGGGGTGATACCGGGGAGCTGTTTTTT. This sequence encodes CASSRPGRGDTGELFF. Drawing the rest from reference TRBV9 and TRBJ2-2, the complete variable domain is DSGVTQTPKHLITATGQRVTLRCSPRSGDLSVYWYQQSLDQGLQFLIQYYNGEERAKGNILERFSAQQFPDLHSELNLSSLELGDSALYFCASSRPGRGDTGELFFGEGSRLTVL.

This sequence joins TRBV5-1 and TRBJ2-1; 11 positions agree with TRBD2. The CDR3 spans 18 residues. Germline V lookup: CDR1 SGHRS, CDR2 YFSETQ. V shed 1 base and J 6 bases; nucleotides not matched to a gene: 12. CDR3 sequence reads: CASSLPLLAGGGGNEQFF. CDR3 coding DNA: TGCGCCAGCAGCTTGCCCCTCCTAGCGGGAGGAGGAGGCAATGAGCAGTTCTTC.

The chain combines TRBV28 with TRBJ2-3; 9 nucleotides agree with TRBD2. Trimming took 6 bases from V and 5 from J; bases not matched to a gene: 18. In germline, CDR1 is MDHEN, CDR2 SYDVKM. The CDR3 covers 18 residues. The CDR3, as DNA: TGTGCCAGCAGAGGTCTGTTATACGGGACTAGCCAACAAGATACGCAGTATTTT. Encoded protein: CASRGLLYGTSQQDTQYF.

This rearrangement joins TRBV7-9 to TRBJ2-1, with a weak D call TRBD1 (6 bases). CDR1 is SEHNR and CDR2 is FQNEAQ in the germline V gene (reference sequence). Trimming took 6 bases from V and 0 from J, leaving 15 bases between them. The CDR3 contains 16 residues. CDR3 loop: CASSKTGTSSYNEQFF. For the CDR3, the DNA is TGTGCCAGCAGTAAAACAGGGACGAGCTCCTACAATGAGCAGTTCTTC. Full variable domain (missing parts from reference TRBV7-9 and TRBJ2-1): DTGVSQNPRHKITKRGQNVTFRCDPISEHNRLYWYRQTLGQGPEFLTYFQNEAQLEKSRLLSDRFSAERPKGSFSTLEIQRTEQGDSAMYLCASSKTGTSSYNEQFFGPGTRLTVL.

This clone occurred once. The CDR3 loop reads CASSLGGRNQPQHF. The CDR3 DNA sequence: TGTGCCAGCAGCTTAGGGGGCAGGAATCAGCCCCAGCATTTT. The chain carries TRBV7-9 and TRBJ1-5, with a possible D match to TRBD1 (5 bases). Germline-derived CDR1 and CDR2 are SEHNR and FQNEAQ (reference sequence). Deletions cut 1 base from V and 4 bases from J, with 8 bases between. This CDR3 is 14 amino acids long.

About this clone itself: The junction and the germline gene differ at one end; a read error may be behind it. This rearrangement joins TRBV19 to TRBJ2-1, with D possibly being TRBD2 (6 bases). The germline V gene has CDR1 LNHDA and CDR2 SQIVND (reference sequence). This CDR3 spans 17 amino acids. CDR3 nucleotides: TGTGCCCGTAGTCCCGGGGCGGGGAGGCCAGGGCGGGGTGAGCAGTTCTTC. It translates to CARSPGAGRPGRGEQFF.

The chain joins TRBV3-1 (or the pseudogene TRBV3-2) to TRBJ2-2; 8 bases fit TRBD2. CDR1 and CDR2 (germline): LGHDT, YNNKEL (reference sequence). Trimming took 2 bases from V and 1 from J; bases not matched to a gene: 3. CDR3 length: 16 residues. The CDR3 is CASSQQTSVNTGELFF. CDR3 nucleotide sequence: TGTGCCAGCAGCCAACAGACTAGCGTGAACACCGGGGAGCTGTTTTTT.